The clone carrying this TCR beta chain has a count of ten or more. Its antigen is not known. This sample was included in a study of regulatory T cells in long-lasting Graves disease. Study results and limitations: When disease was persistent, TRBV28, TRBJ1-2 and TRBJ2-5 were the favored segments.

The germline V gene has CDR1 DFQATT and CDR2 SNEGSKA (reference sequence). This CDR3 has 16 residues. With 3 bases clipped from V and 0 bases from J, the junction kept 6 bases outside the gene matches. Construction of the TCR beta libraries employed iRepertoire HTBI primers in conjunction with Arm-PCR of CDR3 regions. One entry per CDR3 protein, called by TCRdb with MiXCR from the multiplex PCR reads. The data contain fewer than 650,000 distinct CDR3 sequences, less than 20% of them seen just once; the ten biggest clones take up 18%. Time point denoted: newly diagnosed GD, antithyroid drugs for less than 3 months. RNA from PBMCs was the source of the TCR library. The patients were drawn from one endocrinology department in Xi'an, China. Separately, the same data were catalogued under a study of T cells in Graves' hyperthyroidism and ophthalmopathy. That investigation notes: The study enrolled patients aged 18 to 65 with newly diagnosed hyperthyroidism of under 2 months' duration. Carried out on the TCR CDR3, a first-round RT-PCR used the HTBI primer set.

This chain connects TRBV20-1 to TRBJ2-7, with 12 bases matching TRBD2. The TCR originated in a woman in her 30s with Graves disease. The sample consisted of peripheral blood mononuclear cells (PBMCs), taken at new diagnosis, from a patient treated with antithyroid drugs. Written as DNA, the CDR3 is TGCAGTGCTAGGCCGACTAGCGGGAGCTCCTCCTACGAGCAGTACTTC. Translation: CSARPTSGSSSYEQYF.